The T cell receptor beta chain under discussion was sequenced for a study of blood T cell repertoires in COVID-19. From germline, CDR1 is SEHNR and CDR2 FQNEAQ (reference sequence). The V segment lost 6 bases and the J segment 1 base; nucleotides outside the gene matches: 2. The CDR3 has 13 amino acids. The assay was immunoSEQ multiplex PCR, and TCRdb's table has in-frame clones only and misses some. Among more than 300,000 clones listed, approximately 93% were seen once. Self-reported history from a screening survey and questionnaire set each donor's cohort. Sequenced material: PBMCs or T cells enriched from blood (not recorded which). The receptor was derived from a woman in her thirties or forties who had been exposed to COVID-19. The chain uses TRBV7-9 and TRBJ1-1; the match to TRBD1 covers 7 bases. The CDR3 spells CASSGTANTEAFF. The CDR3 DNA reads TGTGCCAGCAGTGGGACAGCGAACACTGAAGCTTTCTTT.